A single sample gave rise to the 30 T cell receptor beta chains below, sequenced in a study of T cells in Graves' hyperthyroidism and ophthalmopathy. Amplified TCR beta CDR3 regions came from RNA transcripts. When the TCR CDR3 underwent first-round RT-PCR, the HTBI primer set was used. Via MiXCR, TCRdb re-called the multiplex PCR reads, giving one row per CDR3 protein. Of about 500,000 distinct CDR3 sequences in the sample, approximately 15% were seen once. Sequenced: blood. The source is a woman aged 18-29 years with Graves' hyperthyroidism.

There are a few counts of this clonotype. A much larger clonotype is one base distant, so this may be a read error. Here the CDR3 reads CATSARGVSTEAFF. For the CDR3, the DNA is TGTGCCACTTCTGCCAGGGGGGTGAGCACTGAAGCTTTCTTT. The genes are TRBV24-1 and TRBJ1-1, with 7 bases lining up with TRBD1. The V gene end was trimmed by 10 bases and the J gene end by 4 bases; junction bases not matched to a gene: 11. The CDR3 is 14 residues long. The germline gives CDR1 KGHDR, CDR2 SFDVKD.

The chain carries TRBV27 and TRBJ2-1; TRBD2 agrees at 8 bases. The CDR3 contains 13 residues. Germline loops: CDR1 MNHEY, CDR2 SMNVEV (reference sequence). The trim removed 4 bases at V and 15 bases at J, leaving 11 bases unmatched. The CDR3: CASSYGSGSDLFF. CDR3 DNA: TGTGCCAGCAGTTATGGGAGCGGGAGTGATTTGTTCTTC.

This clonotype was seen only a few times. V usage is TRBV7-8 and J usage is TRBJ1-3; 7 bases map to TRBD1. Unmatched junction bases numbered 22, after V lost 4 bases and J lost 4 bases. Germline V gene data show CDR1 as SGHVS and CDR2 as FQNEAQ. CDR3 size: 20 residues. The CDR3 nucleotides are TGTGCCAGCAGCTGGGGACGGCCGACAGGGCAAGTTCCGCGGGGAAACACCATATATTTT. Translation gives CASSWGRPTGQVPRGNTIYF.

The sample holds many counts of this clonotype. The rearrangement uses TRBV2 and TRBJ1-1, with TRBD1 as a possible D gene (6 bases). In germline, CDR1 is SNHLY, CDR2 FYNNEI. The CDR3 is 13 amino acids. V lost 3 bases to trimming and J lost 5 bases, with 10 bases between them. CDR3: CASSDTGWTEAFF. The CDR3 bases are TGTGCCAGCAGTGACACAGGGTGGACTGAAGCTTTCTTT.

With regard to this clonotype: With a much larger clone just one base away, this may be a read error. The chain employs TRBV28 and TRBJ1-4; tentative D call: TRBD1 (5 bases). The CDR3 contains 18 residues. Germline V gene lookup returns CDR1 MDHEN and CDR2 SYDVKM. CDR3 in amino acids: CASSPGTEGLFGNKKLFF. In DNA, the CDR3 is TGTGCCAGCAGTCCCGGGACTGAGGGACTGTTCGGTAATAAAAAACTGTTTTTT.

CDR3 region: CASSATGGGYGYTF. CDR3 DNA: TGTGCCAGCAGCGCGACAGGGGGCGGCTATGGCTACACCTTC. The chain combines TRBV5-4 with TRBJ1-2; the match to TRBD1 covers 10 bases. This CDR3 is 14 amino acids long. Unmatched junction bases numbered 4, after V lost 4 bases and J lost 4 bases. Looked up from germline, CDR1 is SGHNT and CDR2 is YYREEE (reference sequence).

In its sample, this clonotype was seen a few times. The chain joins TRBV20-1 to TRBJ2-2, with 7 positions matching TRBD2. The CDR3 loop spans 15 amino acids. Germline CDR1 reads DFQATT; CDR2 reads SNEGSKA (reference sequence). With 6 bases clipped from V and 2 bases from J, the junction kept 9 bases outside the gene matches. The DNA of the CDR3 is TGCAGTGCCTACATTAGCGGGCGAAACACCGGGGAGCTGTTTTTT. This codes for CSAYISGRNTGELFF.

V is TRBV6-2 or TRBV6-3 and J is TRBJ2-5; D not certain. The CDR3 consists of 13 residues. V was cut by 7 bases and J by 5 bases, with 14 bases left in between. The germline CDR1 and CDR2 sequences are MNHEY and SVGEGT. The CDR3 DNA reads as TGTGCCAGCACCCTACTAACGCGGGAGACCCAGTACTTC. It codes for CASTLLTRETQYF.

The chain carries TRBV13 and TRBJ2-3, with TRBD2 identical over 8 bases. The CDR3 contains 17 residues. Germline trimming cut 6 bases from V and 3 bases from J; bases unmatched to any gene: 14. Germline V gives CDR1 PRHDT, CDR2 FYEKMQ (reference sequence). CDR3 bases: TGTGCCAGCAGTTTTAATCAAGCGGGAGAGGAAACAGATACGCAGTATTTT. Translating gives CASSFNQAGEETDTQYF.

Comment on this clonotype: Because the CDR3 is missing its conserved closing phenylalanine or tryptophan, this is likely a read error. The V gene is TRBV2, the J gene TRBJ2-1, with a possible D match to TRBD2 (6 bases). Germline V gives CDR1 SNHLY, CDR2 FYNNEI. The CDR3 loop spans 15 amino acids. The V and J ends lost 2 bases and 5 bases respectively, with 13 bases between them. The CDR3 sequence: CASSEQCGTDNEQFS. DNA of the CDR3: TGTGCCAGCAGTGAACAATGCGGGACGGACAATGAGCAGTTCTCC.

In its sample, this clonotype was seen many times. J is TRBJ1-1 and V is TRBV19; a possible D gene is TRBD1 (6 bases). The CDR3 contains 15 residues. V lost 8 bases to trimming and J lost 1 base, with 17 bases between them. Germline loops: CDR1 LNHDA, CDR2 SQIVND (reference sequence). CDR3 bases: TGTGCCAGTGGATCCTATCGGGACAAGAACACTGAAGCTTTCTTT. This sequence encodes CASGSYRDKNTEAFF. Complete variable domain (other parts from reference TRBV19 and TRBJ1-1): DGGITQSPKYLFRKEGQNVTLSCEQNLNHDAMYWYRQDPGQGLRLIYYSQIVNDFQKGDIAEGYSVSREKKESFPLTVTSAQKNPTAFYLCASGSYRDKNTEAFFGQGTRLTVV.

This clonotype was seen a handful of times. This chain uses TRBV19 with TRBJ2-7; 14 positions match TRBD2. The CDR3 is made up of 19 amino acids. J lost 3 bases, V lost 5 bases, and 15 bases had no gene match. Germline assignment: CDR1 LNHDA and CDR2 SQIVND (reference sequence). DNA of the CDR3: TGTGCCAGTAGTTCGAGGGGCGGGACTAGCGGGAGTCATCGCTACGAGCAGTACTTC. Its protein product is CASSSRGGTSGSHRYEQYF.

This clonotype was counted many times. V and J are TRBV30 and TRBJ2-7; perhaps TRBD2 as D (6 bases). This CDR3 has 14 amino acids. Germline-derived CDR1 and CDR2 are GTSNPN and SVGIG (reference sequence). V was shortened by 2 bases and J by 7 bases, with 18 bases between the two germline ends. The CDR3 here is CAWSSGLPLEEQYF. DNA for the CDR3: TGTGCCTGGAGTTCGGGACTCCCCTTGGAGGAGCAGTACTTC.

The rearrangement links TRBV5-1 to TRBJ2-5; D gene uncertain. CDR1 and CDR2 (germline): SGHRS, YFSETQ. The CDR3 consists of 13 residues. V shed 2 bases and J shed 2 bases, with 7 bases lying between them. In DNA, the CDR3 is TGCGCCAGCAGCTTCCTTACTCAAGAGACCCAGTACTTC. Protein sequence: CASSFLTQETQYF.

This clonotype was seen a handful of times. A much larger clone differs by one base, so this may be a read error. This chain uses TRBV5-1 with TRBJ1-1; 10 bases are a match to TRBD1. The CDR3 length is 15 residues. Germline V lookup: CDR1 SGHRS, CDR2 YFSETQ. This CDR3 reads CTSSPGTGEFSEAFF. CDR3 coding DNA: TGCACCAGCAGCCCCGGGACAGGGGAGTTTTCTGAAGCTTTCTTT.

J is TRBJ2-3 and V is TRBV30, with D unclear. This CDR3 is 15 amino acids long. Germline values: CDR1 GTSNPN, CDR2 SVGIG (reference sequence). Between the trimmed V and J ends, which lost 1 base and 0 bases, there was a span of 11 bases. CDR3 DNA sequence: TGTGCCTGGAGTGGAGTTACGATTAGCACAGATACGCAGTATTTT. Its protein is CAWSGVTISTDTQYF.

Many counts were recorded for this clonotype. The chain links TRBV7-9 to TRBJ2-5, with D perhaps matching TRBD1 (6 bases). The germline V and J ends were trimmed by 5 bases and 2 bases, with 12 bases remaining between them. The germline gives CDR1 SEHNR, CDR2 FQNEAQ (reference sequence). The CDR3 covers 14 residues. CDR3 in DNA: TGTGCCAGCAGCCGAGGGGGAGTACAAGAGACCCAGTACTTC. Amino acid sequence: CASSRGGVQETQYF.

This clonotype has at least ten counts. The rearrangement joins TRBV24-1 to TRBJ2-2, with 10 bases identical to TRBD2. CDR3 size: 16 residues. V shed 4 bases and J 5 bases; nucleotides not matched to a gene: 6. Germline V lookup: CDR1 KGHDR, CDR2 SFDVKD. CDR3 region: CATSENSGRRTGELFF. For the CDR3, the DNA is TGTGCCACCAGTGAAAATAGCGGGAGGCGAACCGGGGAGCTGTTTTTT.

This clonotype showed up many times. The gene calls are TRBV6-6 and TRBJ2-5; TRBD2 matches 9 bases. The length of the CDR3 is 17 residues. CDR1 and CDR2 (germline): MNHNY, SVGAGI (reference sequence). V gave up 2 bases and J gave up 4 bases; unmatched junction bases: 11. Here the CDR3 reads CASSYNLSGRGPETQYF. CDR3 DNA: TGTGCCAGCAGTTACAACCTTAGCGGGAGAGGCCCAGAGACCCAGTACTTC.

The J gene is TRBJ1-2, the V gene TRBV19, with D maybe TRBD1 (6 bases). Trimming shortened V by 9 bases and J by 4 bases, and 18 bases separated the two germline ends. Germline-derived CDR1 and CDR2 are LNHDA and SQIVND (reference sequence). The CDR3 runs 14 residues. The DNA for the CDR3 is TGTGCCAGCTCTTCGCGGGGGCTGAGCTATGGCTACACCTTC. This codes for CASSSRGLSYGYTF.

The chain has TRBV19 and TRBJ1-1, with 8 nucleotides matching TRBD1. The CDR3 length is 15 residues. From germline, CDR1 is LNHDA and CDR2 SQIVND (reference sequence). J lost 4 bases, V lost 3 bases, and 7 bases had no gene match. The CDR3 DNA is TGTGCCAGTAGTATCAGGGGGCGGGTGGGCACTGAAGCTTTCTTT. It is translated as CASSIRGRVGTEAFF.

This clonotype was seen at least ten times. This chain connects TRBV20-1 to TRBJ2-3; 14 bases agree with TRBD2. CDR1 and CDR2 from the germline V gene are DFQATT and SNEGSKA (reference sequence). The CDR3 spans 18 residues. The V and J ends lost 3 bases and 4 bases, in that order; junction bases with no gene match: 12. The CDR3 DNA sequence: TGCAGTGCTAGTGGGGGTTCACCGGGACTAGCGGGAGCAGATACGCAGTATTTT. It encodes CSASGGSPGLAGADTQYF.

About this clonotype: This may come from a read error, since a much larger clone is one base off. V gene TRBV24-1 combines with J gene TRBJ2-1; the D gene is possibly TRBD1 (6 bases). This CDR3 is 15 amino acids long. CDR1 KGHDR and CDR2 SFDVKD come from the germline V gene. CDR3 protein: CATSGSGQGYNGQFF. The CDR3 DNA sequence: TGTGCCACCAGTGGGTCCGGCCAGGGGTACAATGGGCAGTTCTTC.

The chain employs TRBV6-1 and TRBJ2-3, with D hard to call. The CDR3 runs 11 residues. Germline assignment: CDR1 MNHNS and CDR2 SASEGT. Trimming removed 7 bases from V and 3 bases from J, with 5 bases in between. CDR3 nucleotides: TGTGCCAGCATCAGTACAGATACGCAGTATTTT. Its translation is CASISTDTQYF.

This clonotype was detected ten times or more. V is TRBV27 and J is TRBJ2-1, with 7 bases matching TRBD2. V shed 3 bases and J 2 bases; nucleotides not matched to a gene: 4. CDR1 is MNHEY and CDR2 is SMNVEV in the germline V gene (reference sequence). CDR3 length equals 15 residues. This CDR3 reads CASSFAGAPYNEQFF. CDR3 in DNA: TGTGCCAGCAGTTTTGCGGGAGCCCCCTACAATGAGCAGTTCTTC.

This clonotype occurred many times. The chain links TRBV27 to TRBJ1-2; no firm D call. With 3 bases removed from V and 3 bases from J, the gap between germline ends came to 11 bases. This CDR3 is 14 amino acids long. The germline gives CDR1 MNHEY, CDR2 SMNVEV (reference sequence). The CDR3 loop reads CASSLRGTYYGYTF. The CDR3, as DNA: TGTGCCAGCAGTTTGCGGGGTACATACTATGGCTACACCTTC.

This clonotype showed up many times. The rearrangement joins TRBV14 to TRBJ2-7; perhaps TRBD2 as D (5 bases). From germline, CDR1 is SGHDN and CDR2 FVKESK. Between the trimmed V and J ends, which lost 6 bases and 6 bases, there was a span of 18 bases. CDR3 length: 14 residues. The CDR3 here is CASSLRGNGGEQYV. DNA of the CDR3: TGTGCCAGCAGTCTTCGAGGGAACGGTGGCGAGCAGTACGTC.

The chain combines TRBV10-3 with TRBJ2-1, with a possible D match to TRBD2 (6 bases). The CDR3 consists of 16 residues. Germline V gene sequence: CDR1 ENHRY, CDR2 SYGVKD. Between the trimmed V and J ends, which lost 5 bases and 4 bases, there was a span of 18 bases. The CDR3 loop is CAISTPGGVQYNEQFF. CDR3 bases: TGTGCCATCAGTACCCCCGGCGGGGTTCAATACAATGAGCAGTTCTTC.

This clonotype occurred many times. This chain links TRBV11-3 with TRBJ2-1; D is possibly TRBD1 (6 bases). The CDR3 covers 14 residues. V gave up 1 base and J gave up 12 bases, with 16 bases separating them. Germline values: CDR1 SGHNT, CDR2 YENEEA. The CDR3 loop reads CASSLGNMWGLQFF. CDR3 sequence (DNA): TGTGCCAGCAGCTTAGGAAATATGTGGGGGCTGCAGTTCTTC.

This clonotype was counted ten times or more. The chain couples TRBV5-1 to TRBJ2-4; D gene unclear. V was pared by 0 bases and J by 6 bases, with 13 bases between. Germline V lookup: CDR1 SGHRS, CDR2 YFSETQ. The CDR3 is 15 residues long. In DNA form, the CDR3 reads TGCGCCAGCAGCTTGGCGTATCGGCCCGCAAACATTCAGTACTTC. This codes for CASSLAYRPANIQYF.